The 18 T cell receptor beta chains reported below all come from one sample, sequenced in a study of T cell changes during pregnancy in multiple sclerosis. The protocol was immunoSEQ multiplex PCR, while the TCRdb copy is restricted to in-frame clones and leaves out a portion. The table lists fewer than 85,000 clones, 94% of them singletons, with roughly 2.5% in the top ten. The source was peripheral blood, collected in the third trimester of pregnancy. All receptors derive from a female donor with multiple sclerosis, enrolled in a pregnancy study.

The rearrangement uses TRBV2 and TRBJ2-7, with TRBD2 matching over 10 bases. V gave up 6 bases and J gave up 3 bases; unmatched junction bases: 5. The CDR3 extends over 14 amino acids. Looked up from germline, CDR1 is SNHLY and CDR2 is FYNNEI. The CDR3 sequence: CASRNSGGHYEQYF. In DNA form, the CDR3 reads TGTGCCAGCAGGAATAGCGGGGGGCACTACGAGCAGTACTTC.

The genes are TRBV11-3 and TRBJ2-2; D possibly corresponds to TRBD2 (5 bases). With 3 bases removed from V and 3 bases from J, the gap between germline ends came to 8 bases. There are 14 residues in the CDR3. Germline lookup yields CDR1 SGHNT and CDR2 YENEEA. The CDR3 DNA sequence: TGTGCCAGCAGCTTTGGGGAGTACACCGGGGAGCTGTTTTTT. Translation gives CASSFGEYTGELFF.

This clone is a singleton in its sample. The rearrangement joins TRBV11-2 to TRBJ2-4; 13 bases line up with TRBD2. V gave up 5 bases and J gave up 0 bases; unmatched junction bases: 7. This CDR3 spans 18 amino acids. Germline V gene sequence: CDR1 SGHAT, CDR2 FQNNGV. CDR3 protein: CASSPGLAGPGAKNIQYF. DNA for the CDR3: TGTGCCAGCAGCCCGGGACTAGCGGGGCCAGGAGCCAAAAACATTCAGTACTTC.

This clone has more than one count but fewer than ten. The chain uses TRBV7-8 and TRBJ2-1; TRBD2 is a possible D gene (6 bases). Germline values: CDR1 SGHVS, CDR2 FQNEAQ. The CDR3 has 16 residues. Trimming left V 4 bases short and J 3 bases short, with 16 bases between. The DNA of the CDR3 is TGTGCCAGCAGCTACAGTGGAGGGGTCTTCTACAATGAGCAGTTCTTC. Translated: CASSYSGGVFYNEQFF. The entire variable domain, with the rest obtained from reference TRBV7-8 and TRBJ2-1, is as follows: GAGVSQSPRYKVAKRGQDVALRCDPISGHVSLFWYQQALGQGPEFLTYFQNEAQLDKSGLPSDRFFAERPEGSVSTLKIQRTQQEDSAVYLCASSYSGGVFYNEQFFGPGTRLTVL.

The chain uses TRBV29-1 and TRBJ2-7, with a weak D call TRBD1 (5 bases). The germline V gene has CDR1 SQVTM and CDR2 ANQGSEA. The CDR3 sequence is 12 residues long. V lost 5 bases to trimming and J lost 2 bases, with 10 bases between them. Here the CDR3 reads CSVRKGTYEQYF. As DNA, the CDR3 is TGCAGCGTTAGAAAGGGGACCTACGAGCAGTACTTC.

This rearrangement joins TRBV10-3 to TRBJ2-2, with 8 bases fitting TRBD2. The CDR3 contains 14 residues. Per the germline V gene, CDR1 is ENHRY and CDR2 is SYGVKD. V gave up 6 bases and J gave up 3 bases; unmatched junction bases: 3. CDR3 residues: CAISGGADTGELFF. The CDR3 DNA sequence: TGTGCCATCAGCGGGGGGGCGGACACCGGGGAGCTGTTTTTT.

The rearrangement joins TRBV7-9 to TRBJ2-3; D possibly corresponds to TRBD2 (6 bases). With 3 bases removed from V and 2 bases from J, the gap between germline ends came to 15 bases. This CDR3 is 16 amino acids long. Germline lookup yields CDR1 SEHNR and CDR2 FQNEAQ (reference sequence). Written as DNA, the CDR3 is TGTGCCAGCAGCTTCGGGGTCAGGGACTTCACAGATACGCAGTATTTT. Translated, it gives CASSFGVRDFTDTQYF.

Here the CDR3 reads CASSPDREKLFF. For the CDR3, the DNA is TGCGCCAGCAGCCCGGACAGGGAAAAACTGTTTTTT. V is TRBV5-1 and J is TRBJ1-4; 7 bases agree with TRBD1. With 4 bases clipped from V and 8 bases from J, the junction kept 2 bases outside the gene matches. CDR3 length: 12 amino acids. Germline CDR1 SGHRS, CDR2 YFSETQ.

The chain uses TRBV2 and TRBJ2-5, with D possibly being TRBD2 (6 bases). The V gene's germline CDR1 is SNHLY and CDR2 FYNNEI. The CDR3 has 15 residues. Trimming stripped 2 bases from V and 4 bases from J, with 14 bases between. This chain's CDR3 is CASSEKAVGGETQYF. CDR3 bases: TGTGCCAGCAGTGAAAAGGCAGTCGGGGGAGAGACCCAGTACTTC.

This sequence joins TRBV13 and TRBJ2-3, with 7 bases that match TRBD1. There are 14 residues in the CDR3. J gave up 4 bases and V 2 bases, and 3 bases lay outside the gene matches. Per germline, CDR1 PRHDT and CDR2 FYEKMQ (reference sequence). CDR3 protein: CASSLNRGADTQYF. The CDR3 DNA follows: TGTGCCAGCAGCTTAAACAGGGGAGCAGATACGCAGTATTTT.

The chain joins TRBV7-3 to TRBJ2-3; unclear D gene. V was cut by 2 bases and J by 2 bases, with 20 bases left in between. CDR1 is SGHTA and CDR2 is FQGTGA in the germline V gene. This CDR3 is 18 amino acids long. Here the CDR3 DNA reads TGTGCCAGCAGCTTACTCGGCGGAATCTGGCACTCCACAGATACGCAGTATTTT. Translation: CASSLLGGIWHSTDTQYF.

The chain couples TRBV13 to TRBJ2-5; 15 bases align to TRBD2. Germline CDR1 reads PRHDT; CDR2 reads FYEKMQ (reference sequence). The CDR3 contains 18 residues. The J segment lost 5 bases and the V segment lost 4 bases, leaving 11 bases of the junction unmatched. The CDR3 sequence: CASSSSGTSGGPRETQYF. CDR3 coding DNA: TGTGCCAGCAGCTCCTCCGGGACTAGCGGGGGGCCGAGGGAGACCCAGTACTTC.

V usage is TRBV5-1 and J usage is TRBJ1-1, with D possibly TRBD1 on 5 matching bases. The CDR3 has 14 residues. V shed 7 bases and J shed 1 base, with 14 bases lying between them. Germline V lookup: CDR1 SGHRS, CDR2 YFSETQ. The CDR3 DNA reads as TGCGCCAGCCGTCTACAGGCTTCGAACACTGAAGCTTTCTTT. Translating it yields CASRLQASNTEAFF.

A few counts support this clone. CDR3 protein: CASSLMSGDEAFF. CDR3 sequence (DNA): TGTGCCAGCAGCCTGATGTCAGGGGATGAAGCTTTCTTT. The rearrangement uses TRBV11-3 and TRBJ1-1; TRBD1 is a possible D gene (6 bases). V was shortened by 5 bases and J by 7 bases, with 14 bases between the two germline ends. Looked up from germline, CDR1 is SGHNT and CDR2 is YENEEA. This CDR3 spans 13 amino acids.

J is TRBJ2-3 and V is TRBV30, with unresolved D. CDR3 length equals 15 residues. Germline V gene sequence: CDR1 GTSNPN, CDR2 SVGIG (reference sequence). V was trimmed by 0 bases and J by 1 base, leaving 11 bases between them. The CDR3 spells CAWSVPLAGTDTQYF. Written as DNA, the CDR3 is TGTGCCTGGAGTGTACCCCTGGCGGGCACAGATACGCAGTATTTT.

CDR3 protein: CASRRLAGVETQYF. The DNA for the CDR3 is TGTGCCAGCAGGCGACTAGCGGGGGTAGAGACCCAGTACTTC. The V and J genes are TRBV27 and TRBJ2-5, with 12 bases lining up with TRBD2. V was clipped by 6 bases and J by 4 bases; unmatched bases: 3. CDR3 length: 14 amino acids. Germline CDR1 MNHEY, CDR2 SMNVEV (reference sequence).

With respect to this clone: At one of its ends the junction is not consistent with the germline gene, which may arise from a read error. The rearrangement uses TRBV2 and TRBJ2-7; 8 bases are shared with TRBD1. The V gene's germline CDR1 is SNHLY and CDR2 FYNNEI. The CDR3 is made up of 15 amino acids. The CDR3 coding sequence is TGTGCCAGCAGGGGGGCCGGGACAGGATCATACGAGGAGTACTTC. This sequence encodes CASRGAGTGSYEEYF.

The J gene is TRBJ2-1, the V gene TRBV4-1; TRBD1 matches at 10 bases. V gave up 4 bases and J gave up 4 bases; unmatched junction bases: 4. This CDR3 region has 15 residues. Germline V CDR1 and CDR2: MGHRA, YSYEKL. CDR3 in DNA: TGCGCCAGCAGCCCAGGGACAGGGGTTTACAATGAGCAGTTCTTC. Translation: CASSPGTGVYNEQFF.